Listed below are T cell receptor beta chains from one sample, sequenced in a study of identical twins. A single record per CDR3 protein comes from TCRdb applying MiXCR to the 5' RACE reads. The sample shows approximately 150,000 distinct CDR3 sequences, roughly 3.5% of them seen only once. Specimen: memory T cells sorted from blood. These receptors were obtained from a young man in good health. The CDR3 runs from the conserved cysteine through the conserved F or W. The order of the fields is clone size, CDR3 length, J gene, V gene, D gene, CDR3 DNA, CDR3 protein. A D gene is named only where the DNA matches it firmly. Part of the rows lack a size; the others show once, few, many or a class for expanded clones.

many	16	TRBJ2-6	TRBV5-6	.	TGTGCCAGCAGCTACGACAGGAGCTCTGGGGCCAACGTCCTGACTTTC	CASSYDRSSGANVLTF
many	15	TRBJ2-1	TRBV7-2	TRBD2	TGTGCCAGCAGGGAGGGGGCTAGCGGGAGCGATGAGCAGTTCTTC	CASREGASGSDEQFF
many	16	TRBJ1-6	TRBV12-3/TRBV12-4	.	TGTGCCAGCAGTTCCCCAGGGACTGGAGGAGATTCACCCCTCCACTTT	CASSSPGTGGDSPLHF
many	18	TRBJ2-3	TRBV4-3	.	TGCGCCAGCAGCCAAGAATGGACGAGGACGGCGATAACAGATACGCAGTATTTT	CASSQEWTRTAITDTQYF
.	18	TRBJ2-2	TRBV23-1	.	TGCGCCAGCAGTCAATGCCGTAACAGGGCTAAATCAGCCGGGGAGCTGTTTTTT	CASSQCRNRAKSAGELFF
.	17	TRBJ2-7	TRBV7-2	TRBD2	TGTGCCAGCAGCCCAGTAGCAGCGGGGCTCTCCCCCTACGAGCAGTACTTC	CASSPVAAGLSPYEQYF
many	15	TRBJ1-4	TRBV12-3/TRBV12-4	TRBD1	TGTGCCAGCAGTTTCCGACAGGGAGGAGGTGAAAAACTGTTTTTT	CASSFRQGGGEKLFF
many	13	TRBJ1-4	TRBV20-1	.	TGCAGTGCTAGAGCAGGGATTTTGGAAAAACTGTTTTTT	CSARAGILEKLFF
many	13	TRBJ2-1	TRBV28	.	TGTGCCAGCACTTTGGGGGAATACAATGAGCAGTTCTTC	CASTLGEYNEQFF
many	14	TRBJ2-7	TRBV20-1	TRBD2	TGCAGTGCTAGGGGAGTGACTAGCGGGTACGAGCAGTACTTC	CSARGVTSGYEQYF
many	15	TRBJ2-1	TRBV18	.	TGTGCCAGCTCAGGGGGACAAGATATCTACAATGAGCAGTTCTTC	CASSGGQDIYNEQFF
many	17	TRBJ2-1	TRBV30	.	TGTGCCTGGAGTGGACTCGGGGATCTTTGGTTTCGGAATGAGCAGTTCTTC	CAWSGLGDLWFRNEQFF
many	16	TRBJ2-2	TRBV9	TRBD1	TGTGCCAGCAGCGGACAGGGCCGTCGGGCATACGGGGAGCTGTTTTTT	CASSGQGRRAYGELFF
many	15	TRBJ2-1	TRBV6-1	TRBD1	TGTGCCAGCAGAGCCGGGACAGGGTCCTACAATGAGCAGTTCTTC	CASRAGTGSYNEQFF
many	12	TRBJ2-7	TRBV6-5	.	TGTGCCAGCAGCCGAGGTTTCGCCGAGCAGTACTTC	CASSRGFAEQYF
many	14	TRBJ2-1	TRBV7-7	.	TGTGCCAGCAGCTTATCAGGACCCCAGAATGAGCAGTTCTTC	CASSLSGPQNEQFF
many	12	TRBJ2-5	TRBV12-3/TRBV12-4	TRBD2	TGTGCCAGCAGTTTAACCTCTAGCGGGGGGTTCTTC	CASSLTSSGGFF
many	16	TRBJ1-6	TRBV7-2	.	TGTGCCAGCAGCTTAGTAGGAGGGGGGGATAATTCACCCCTCCACTTT	CASSLVGGGDNSPLHF
many	13	TRBJ2-5	TRBV6-2/TRBV6-3	.	TGTGCCAGCCGACGGCTTCAGGGGGAGACCCAGTACTTC	CASRRLQGETQYF
many	13	TRBJ2-2	TRBV6-1	.	TGTGCCAGCAGGCAGGGGAGTCCCGGGGAGCTGTTTTTT	CASRQGSPGELFF
many	15	TRBJ2-7	TRBV5-6	TRBD2	TGTGCCAGCAGCTCAGTAGCGGGAGGATACTACGAGCAGTACTTC	CASSSVAGGYYEQYF
many	18	TRBJ2-2	TRBV2	TRBD1	TGTGCCAGCAGTAAATTAGCTCGGGACAGGGGCAACACCGGGGAGCTGTTTTTT	CASSKLARDRGNTGELFF
many	12	TRBJ2-1	TRBV12-3/TRBV12-4	.	TGTGCCAGCACCCGGGACTACAATGAGCAGTTCTTC	CASTRDYNEQFF
many	17	TRBJ2-5	TRBV7-3	TRBD2	TGTGCCAGCAGCCCGAACCCTGGACTAGCGGGAAAAGAGACCCAGTACTTC	CASSPNPGLAGKETQYF
many	14	TRBJ2-1	TRBV7-2	.	TGTGCCAGCAGCTCCCGTCCAAAGTGGAGTGAGCAGTTCTTC	CASSSRPKWSEQFF
many	17	TRBJ2-6	TRBV5-7	.	TGTGCCAGCAGCCGACTTTTACAGGGATCTGGGGCCAACGTCCTGACTTTC	CASSRLLQGSGANVLTF
many	15	TRBJ1-3	TRBV12-3/TRBV12-4	.	TGTGCCAGCAGTTTAGGGGCCAACTCTGGAAACACCATATATTTT	CASSLGANSGNTIYF
many	13	TRBJ2-5	TRBV12-5	.	TGTGCTAGTGGTTTGGTACAGCGAGAGACCCAGTACTTC	CASGLVQRETQYF
many	13	TRBJ2-3	TRBV7-7	.	TGTGCCAGCAGCTTAGCCTATTCAGATACGCAGTATTTT	CASSLAYSDTQYF